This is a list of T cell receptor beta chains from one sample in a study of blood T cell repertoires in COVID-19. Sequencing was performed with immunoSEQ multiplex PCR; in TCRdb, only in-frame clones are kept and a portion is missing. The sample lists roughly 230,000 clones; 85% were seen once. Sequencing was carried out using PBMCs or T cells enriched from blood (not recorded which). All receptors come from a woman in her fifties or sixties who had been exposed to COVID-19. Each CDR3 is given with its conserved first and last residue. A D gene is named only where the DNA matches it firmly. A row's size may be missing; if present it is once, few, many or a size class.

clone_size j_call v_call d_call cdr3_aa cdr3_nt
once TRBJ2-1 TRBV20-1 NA CSASPGTNEQFF TGCAGTGCTAGTCCAGGGACTAATGAGCAGTTCTTC
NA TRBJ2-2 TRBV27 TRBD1 CASSSYGQVGGPGELFF TGTGCCAGCAGTTCCTACGGACAGGTTGGGGGACCCGGGGAGCTGTTTTTT
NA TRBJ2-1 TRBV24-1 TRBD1 CATSAQTGVHGNEQFF TGTGCCACCAGTGCCCAGACAGGGGTCCACGGCAATGAGCAGTTCTTC
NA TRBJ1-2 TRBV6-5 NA CASSYVAGKDGYTF TGTGCCAGCAGTTACGTGGCAGGGAAGGATGGCTACACCTTC
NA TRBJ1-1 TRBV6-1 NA CASSEARGMNTEAFF TGTGCCAGCAGTGAAGCTAGGGGTATGAACACTGAAGCTTTCTTT
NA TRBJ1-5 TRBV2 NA CASREQAGEPQHF TGTGCCAGCAGGGAGCAGGCAGGGGAACCCCAGCATTTT
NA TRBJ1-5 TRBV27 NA CASSLRGRNQPQHF TGTGCCAGCAGTTTACGAGGGAGGAATCAGCCCCAGCATTTT
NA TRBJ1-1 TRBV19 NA CASSIVIGGSSTEAFF TGTGCCAGTAGTATAGTAATTGGGGGCAGTTCCACTGAAGCTTTCTTT
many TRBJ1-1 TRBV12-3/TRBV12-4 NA CASSRGGVTEAFF TGTGCCAGCAGTCGAGGGGGGGTCACTGAAGCTTTCTTT
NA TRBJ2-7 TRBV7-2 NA CASSLSPTGGSHEQYF TGTGCCAGCAGCTTGTCCCCGACAGGCGGATCCCACGAGCAGTACTTC
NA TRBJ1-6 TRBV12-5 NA CASGLVLGHGVSSPLHF TGTGCTAGTGGTTTGGTACTCGGACATGGGGTAAGCTCACCCCTCCACTTT
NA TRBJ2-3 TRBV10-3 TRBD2 CAIASGTSGLTSTDTQYF TGTGCCATCGCCTCCGGGACTAGCGGGCTGACTAGCACAGATACGCAGTATTTT
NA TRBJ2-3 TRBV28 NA CASSLDRDTQYF TGTGCCAGCAGTCTTGACAGGGATACGCAGTATTTT
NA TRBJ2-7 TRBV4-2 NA CASSQDWSRTGTDEQYF TGTGCCAGCAGCCAAGATTGGAGTAGAACAGGCACGGACGAGCAGTACTTC
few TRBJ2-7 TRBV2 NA CASSGRIYEQYF TGTGCCAGCAGCGGCAGGATCTACGAGCAGTACTTC
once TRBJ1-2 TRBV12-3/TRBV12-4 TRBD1 CASSAGQVYGYTF TGTGCCAGCAGTGCGGGACAGGTCTATGGCTACACCTTC
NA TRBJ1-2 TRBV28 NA CASSTHRVLYGYTF TGTGCCAGCAGTACCCACAGGGTACTCTATGGCTACACCTTC
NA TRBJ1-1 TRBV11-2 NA CASTQVRSGNTEAFF TGTGCCAGCACCCAAGTCCGGTCGGGGAACACTGAAGCTTTCTTT
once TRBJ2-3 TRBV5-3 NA CARSSAEVRGNTDTQYF TGTGCCAGAAGCTCGGCCGAGGTACGGGGGAATACAGATACGCAGTATTTT
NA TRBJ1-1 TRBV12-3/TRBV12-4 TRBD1 CASRWDRGPAFF TGTGCCAGCAGATGGGACAGGGGGCCAGCTTTCTTT
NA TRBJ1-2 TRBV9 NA CASSARDFYGYTF TGTGCCAGCAGCGCAAGGGACTTTTATGGCTACACCTTC
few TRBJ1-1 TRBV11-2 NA CASNGVGLNAEAFF TGTGCCAGCAACGGGGTAGGGCTTAACGCTGAAGCTTTCTTT
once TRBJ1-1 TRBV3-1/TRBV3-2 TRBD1 CASSQDHGTGPFWYTEAFF TGTGCCAGCAGCCAAGATCATGGGACAGGGCCGTTTTGGTACACTGAAGCTTTCTTT
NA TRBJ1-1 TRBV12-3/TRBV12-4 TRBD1 CASRRTGGGEAFF TGTGCCAGCAGAAGGACAGGGGGGGGTGAAGCTTTCTTT
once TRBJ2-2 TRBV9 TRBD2 CASGRGSGGTGELFF TGTGCCAGCGGTCGGGGAAGCGGGGGTACCGGGGAGCTGTTTTTT
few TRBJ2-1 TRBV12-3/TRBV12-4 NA CASRSQALGEQFF TGTGCCAGCAGGTCACAGGCCTTGGGTGAGCAGTTCTTC
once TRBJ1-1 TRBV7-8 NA CASSLEGTNTEAFF TGTGCCAGCAGCTTAGAAGGGACAAACACTGAAGCTTTCTTT
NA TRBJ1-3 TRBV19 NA CASRRGRWSGNTIYF TGTGCCAGTAGGCGAGGAAGGTGGTCTGGAAACACCATATATTTT
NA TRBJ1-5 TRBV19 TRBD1 CASSILRDRGNQPQHF TGTGCCAGTAGTATCCTCCGGGACAGGGGGAATCAGCCCCAGCATTTT
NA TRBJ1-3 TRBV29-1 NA CSVTREGNTIYF TGCAGCGTCACCCGGGAGGGGAACACCATATATTTT
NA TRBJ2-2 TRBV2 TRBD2 CAGGTAGGLPGELFF TGTGCCGGGGGGACCGCGGGGGGCCTGCCCGGGGAGCTGTTTTTT
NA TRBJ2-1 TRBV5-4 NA CASSAGRTKNEQFF TGTGCCAGCAGCGCAGGTCGGACTAAGAATGAGCAGTTCTTC
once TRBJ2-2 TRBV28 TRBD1 CASRQAGGTGELFF TGTGCCAGCAGACAGGCAGGGGGTACCGGGGAGCTGTTTTTT
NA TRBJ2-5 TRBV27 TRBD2 CASSSPGRVETQYF TGTGCCAGCAGCTCCCCCGGGAGGGTCGAGACCCAGTACTTC
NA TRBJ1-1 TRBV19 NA CASSSGNTEAFF TGTGCCAGTAGTTCAGGGAACACTGAAGCTTTCTTT
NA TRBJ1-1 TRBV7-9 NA CASSSSIEAFF TGTGCCAGCAGCTCTAGCATAGAAGCTTTCTTT
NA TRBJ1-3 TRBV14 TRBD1 CASSLNRGRGNTIYF TGTGCCAGCAGCCTGAACAGGGGACGCGGAAACACCATATATTTT
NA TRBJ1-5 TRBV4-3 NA CASSQGFGGGQPQHF TGCGCCAGCAGCCAAGGGTTCGGCGGGGGTCAGCCCCAGCATTTT
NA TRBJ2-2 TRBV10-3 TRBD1 CAITRDRQTGELFF TGTGCCATCACCCGGGACAGGCAAACCGGGGAGCTGTTTTTT
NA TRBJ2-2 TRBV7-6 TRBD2 CASSFTGGPNTGELFF TGTGCCAGCAGCTTTACGGGGGGTCCGAACACCGGGGAGCTGTTTTTT
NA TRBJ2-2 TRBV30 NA CAWSVIRGTGELFF TGTGCCTGGAGTGTAATCAGGGGCACCGGGGAGCTGTTTTTT
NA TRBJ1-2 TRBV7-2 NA CASSFGRGDGYTF TGTGCCAGCAGCTTTGGCAGGGGAGATGGCTACACCTTC
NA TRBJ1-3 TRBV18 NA CASSPSGLAGNTIYF TGTGCCAGCTCACCATCAGGGCTCGCTGGAAACACCATATATTTT
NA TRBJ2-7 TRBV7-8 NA CASSPRDPAGEQYF TGTGCCAGCAGCCCCCGGGACCCGGCGGGGGAGCAGTACTTC
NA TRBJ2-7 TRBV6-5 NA CARGAGGRYF TGTGCCAGGGGGGCCGGGGGGAGGTACTTC
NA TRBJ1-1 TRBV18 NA CASSPPYRDTEAFF TGTGCCAGCTCACCACCGTACAGGGACACTGAAGCTTTCTTT
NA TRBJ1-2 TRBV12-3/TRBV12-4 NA CASSQGTYGYTF TGTGCCAGCAGTCAGGGCACCTATGGCTACACCTTC
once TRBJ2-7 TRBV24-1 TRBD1 CATSDPGQGAYEQYF TGTGCCACCAGTGATCCGGGACAGGGGGCCTACGAGCAGTACTTC
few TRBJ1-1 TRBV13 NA CASSLKGAEAFF TGTGCCAGCAGCTTAAAGGGGGCTGAAGCTTTCTTT
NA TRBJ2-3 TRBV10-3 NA CAIGQSTDTQYF TGTGCCATCGGACAAAGCACAGATACGCAGTATTTT
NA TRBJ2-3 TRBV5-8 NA CASSLGGTQYF TGTGCCAGCAGCTTAGGAGGTACGCAGTATTTT
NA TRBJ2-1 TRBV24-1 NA CATRGAGGVNNEQFF TGTGCCACCAGGGGAGCCGGCGGGGTTAACAATGAGCAGTTCTTC
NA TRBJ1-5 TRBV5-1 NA CASSLVSVGTPEPQHF TGCGCCAGCAGCTTGGTGTCGGTTGGTACTCCCGAGCCCCAGCATTTT
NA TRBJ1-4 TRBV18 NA CASSPDLREGYEKLFF TGTGCCAGCTCGCCCGACTTGCGGGAAGGGTATGAAAAACTGTTTTTT
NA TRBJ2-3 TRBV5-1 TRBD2 CASSSLGRGTDTQYF TGCGCCAGCAGCTCCCTAGGGAGGGGCACAGATACGCAGTATTTT
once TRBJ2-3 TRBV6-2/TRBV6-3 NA CASTPRAGYPDTQYF TGTGCCAGCACCCCTCGGGCGGGGTACCCAGATACGCAGTATTTT
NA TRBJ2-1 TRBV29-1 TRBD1 CSVARTGNNEQFF TGCAGCGTTGCTCGGACAGGGAACAATGAGCAGTTCTTC
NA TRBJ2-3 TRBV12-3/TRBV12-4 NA CASSFHADTQYF TGTGCCAGCAGTTTTCATGCAGATACGCAGTATTTT